These T cell receptor beta chains were read from a single sample in a study of blood T cell repertoires in COVID-19. TCRdb keeps only in-frame clones here, not all; method: immunoSEQ multiplex PCR. This table has approximately 85,000 clones, roughly 87% appearing once. Specimen: peripheral blood. The receptors here all came from a woman between 50 and 59 years old with active or convalescent COVID-19. Each CDR3 is given with its conserved first and last residue. A D gene is named only where the DNA matches it firmly.

v_gene: TRBV7-2; j_gene: TRBJ2-7; d_gene: -; CDR3aa: CASSSVGGGPYEQYF; CDR3nt: TGTGCCAGCAGCTCCGTAGGGGGGGGGCCCTACGAGCAGTACTTC
v_gene: TRBV30; j_gene: TRBJ1-3; d_gene: TRBD1; CDR3aa: CAWSGDRGSGNTIYF; CDR3nt: TGTGCCTGGAGCGGCGACAGGGGCTCTGGAAACACCATATATTTT
v_gene: TRBV7-6; j_gene: TRBJ2-5; d_gene: -; CDR3aa: CASSLEGRGQETQYF; CDR3nt: TGTGCCAGCAGCTTAGAGGGGAGGGGGCAAGAGACCCAGTACTTC
v_gene: TRBV6-5; j_gene: TRBJ1-5; d_gene: TRBD1; CDR3aa: CASSYSGTGVQPQHF; CDR3nt: TGTGCCAGCAGTTACTCAGGGACAGGAGTCCAGCCCCAGCATTTT
v_gene: TRBV29-1; j_gene: TRBJ2-7; d_gene: TRBD1; CDR3aa: CSVLNRGLIYEQYF; CDR3nt: TGCAGCGTCCTGAACAGGGGCCTGATCTACGAGCAGTACTTC
v_gene: TRBV6-2/TRBV6-3; j_gene: TRBJ1-2; d_gene: -; CDR3aa: CASSLNYGYTF; CDR3nt: TGTGCCAGCAGTTTAAACTATGGCTACACCTTC
v_gene: TRBV9; j_gene: TRBJ2-2; d_gene: -; CDR3aa: CASSKYQGQNTGELFF; CDR3nt: TGTGCCAGCAGTAAATATCAGGGGCAAAACACCGGGGAGCTGTTTTTT
v_gene: TRBV5-4; j_gene: TRBJ1-1; d_gene: TRBD1; CDR3aa: CASSTPRGRLDQAFF; CDR3nt: TGTGCCAGCAGCACACCCAGGGGGCGCTTGGACCAAGCTTTCTTT
v_gene: TRBV18; j_gene: TRBJ1-1; d_gene: TRBD1; CDR3aa: CASSGREGAGEAFF; CDR3nt: TGTGCCAGCTCCGGCCGCGAGGGGGCGGGTGAAGCTTTCTTT
v_gene: TRBV18; j_gene: TRBJ1-2; d_gene: -; CDR3aa: CASSPAATGLNYGYTF; CDR3nt: TGTGCCAGCTCACCGGCGGCAACAGGCCTTAACTATGGCTACACCTTC
v_gene: TRBV18; j_gene: TRBJ2-1; d_gene: TRBD1; CDR3aa: CASSPLQGAYNEQFF; CDR3nt: TGTGCCAGCTCACCACTCCAGGGGGCGTACAATGAGCAGTTCTTC
v_gene: TRBV5-1; j_gene: TRBJ2-2; d_gene: -; CDR3aa: CASSLEQNTGELFF; CDR3nt: TGCGCCAGCAGCTTGGAGCAGAACACCGGGGAGCTGTTTTTT
v_gene: TRBV12-3/TRBV12-4; j_gene: TRBJ1-5; d_gene: -; CDR3aa: CASVGGGPQHF; CDR3nt: TGTGCCAGCGTAGGCGGGGGGCCCCAGCATTTT
v_gene: TRBV7-2; j_gene: TRBJ1-2; d_gene: TRBD1; CDR3aa: CASSLPVAGGAFNYGYTF; CDR3nt: TGTGCCAGCAGCTTACCAGTGGCAGGGGGCGCATTTAACTATGGCTACACCTTC
v_gene: TRBV6-2/TRBV6-3; j_gene: TRBJ1-1; d_gene: -; CDR3aa: CASSPPPGERNTEAFF; CDR3nt: TGTGCCAGCAGTCCCCCTCCAGGGGAGAGGAACACTGAAGCTTTCTTT
v_gene: TRBV7-8; j_gene: TRBJ1-5; d_gene: -; CDR3aa: CASSLRRVPQGGQPQHF; CDR3nt: TGTGCCAGCAGCTTAAGAAGGGTCCCGCAGGGTGGTCAGCCCCAGCATTTT